This T cell receptor (beta chain) came from a study of T cell responses to AZD1222 COVID-19 vaccine. Study-level findings and limits: Once two AZD1222 doses were given, Spike-specific TCR breadth and depth went up. A reported finding is that nearly half of spike-specific TCRs target unmutated variant regions. Sampling that yielded the repertoires occurred only after the peak T cell response. Seropositivity was recorded at baseline in only 6 or 7 AZD1222 recipients.

The repertoire was sequenced with immunoSEQ multiplex PCR; TCRdb's copy has only in-frame clones and lacks some. The table lists approximately 120,000 clones, around 85% of them singletons. The CDR3 loop spans 14 amino acids. V gave up 1 base and J gave up 5 bases, with 9 bases separating them. Germline V gives CDR1 SGHTA, CDR2 FQGNSA. This clone has only a few counts. The target antigen is unknown. The V gene is TRBV7-2, the J gene TRBJ2-1; D unclear. The source material was peripheral blood, sampled 28 days after the second AZD1222 dose. The source is an adult who received the AZD1222 COVID-19 vaccine. The chain's CDR3 is CASSLVIGNNEQFF. CDR3 in DNA: TGTGCCAGCAGCTTAGTTATAGGTAACAATGAGCAGTTCTTC.